The 21 T cell receptor beta chains below all came from one sample that was sequenced in a study of shared clonotypes between healthy human individuals. Libraries were prepared by immunoSEQ multiplex PCR; TCRdb keeps only in-frame clonotypes and omits some of them. The sample has about 1 million clones; about 70% are singletons. The sequenced sample was memory CD4+ T cells sorted from blood. This sample's subset: CD45RA-negative fraction. Receptors were obtained from a young man in good health.

V usage is TRBV5-4 and J usage is TRBJ2-1; D is unresolved. Trimming pared 0 bases from V and 5 bases from J, leaving 3 bases between. Germline CDR1 reads SGHNT; CDR2 reads YYREEE (reference sequence). CDR3 length equals 12 residues. CDR3 bases: TGTGCCAGCAGCTTGGGCCACAATGAGCAGTTCTTC. It translates to CASSLGHNEQFF.

The chain is built from TRBV10-1 and TRBJ2-3; 9 positions agree with TRBD1. J gave up 10 bases and V 6 bases, and 8 bases lay outside the gene matches. CDR3 length: 13 residues. Germline CDR1 reads WNHNN; CDR2 reads SYGVQD (reference sequence). Written as DNA, the CDR3 is TGCGCCAGCAGCCCAATGGGACAGGGTTCGCAGTATTTT. Amino acid sequence: CASSPMGQGSQYF.

The CDR3 DNA sequence: TGTGCCAGCAGTTATTCAGAACCGAACACTGAAGCTTTCTTT. Translation: CASSYSEPNTEAFF. The chain carries TRBV6-6 and TRBJ1-1; D unclear. The V gene lost 3 bases and the J gene lost 1 base, with 9 bases spanning the gap. This CDR3 is 14 amino acids long. CDR1 and CDR2 (germline): MNHNY, SVGAGI (reference sequence).

V is TRBV4-3 and J is TRBJ1-4; D possibly corresponds to TRBD1 (6 bases). From germline, CDR1 is LGHNA and CDR2 YSLEER. V lost 1 base and J lost 7, with 19 bases in between. The CDR3 consists of 17 residues. The CDR3 nucleotides are TGCGCCAGCAGCCAAGGGGGTCTGGGGGGCCCCTCTGAAAAACTGTTTTTT. This translates into CASSQGGLGGPSEKLFF.

This clone was counted only a few times. The sample has other DNA sequences that encode this CDR3 too. V gene TRBV29-1 combines with J gene TRBJ2-5; D not certain. Germline CDR1 is SQVTM and CDR2 is ANQGSEA. The CDR3 totals 9 residues. V was shortened by 4 bases and J by 5 bases, with 2 bases between the two germline ends. The CDR3 region is CSVGETQYF. In DNA form, the CDR3 reads TGCAGCGTTGGGGAGACCCAGTACTTC.

The CDR3 coding sequence is TGTGCCTGTAACCGACAGGCCCCGAATGGCTACACCTTC. It translates to CACNRQAPNGYTF. The chain combines TRBV30 with TRBJ1-2, with a possible D match to TRBD1 (6 bases). The germline V gene has CDR1 GTSNPN and CDR2 SVGIG (reference sequence). The length of the CDR3 is 13 residues. Between the trimmed V and J ends, which lost 6 bases and 6 bases, there was a span of 17 bases.

The chain carries TRBV7-9 and TRBJ1-6; no definite D call. CDR1 SEHNR and CDR2 FQNEAQ come from the germline V gene (reference sequence). V lost 6 bases to trimming and J lost 4 bases, with 13 bases between them. The CDR3 has 15 amino acids. CDR3 sequence (DNA): TGTGCCAGCAGTGTATCGTCCACGTATAATTCACCCCTCCACTTT. It encodes CASSVSSTYNSPLHF.

V and J are TRBV5-4 and TRBJ1-1; TRBD1 is a possible D gene (5 bases). V was shortened by 4 bases and J by 4 bases, with 11 bases between the two germline ends. CDR1 and CDR2 from the germline V gene are SGHNT and YYREEE (reference sequence). The CDR3 has 13 residues. Here the CDR3 reads CASSHSGGTEAFF. The CDR3 DNA is TGTGCCAGCAGCCACTCTGGGGGCACTGAAGCTTTCTTT.

The CDR3, as DNA: TGTGCCACCAGCAGAGTTACAGGGCCCGCGTGGCCCCAGCATTTT. Its protein is CATSRVTGPAWPQHF. This chain connects TRBV15 to TRBJ1-5; possibly TRBD1 for D (6 bases). This CDR3 is built from 15 residues. CDR1 is LNHNV, CDR2 YYDKDF, per germline (reference sequence). The V gene lost 1 base and the J gene lost 9 bases, with 16 bases spanning the gap.

V is TRBV6-1 and J is TRBJ2-7; 7 bases match TRBD2. Germline V CDR1 and CDR2: MNHNS, SASEGT. The ends lost 2 bases at V and 7 bases at J; junction bases unmatched: 17. The CDR3 is made up of 17 amino acids. CDR3 sequence reads: CASSEMWLAASLSEQYF. The CDR3 nucleotides are TGTGCCAGCAGTGAAATGTGGCTAGCGGCCTCGTTGAGTGAGCAGTACTTC.

V is TRBV10-3 and J is TRBJ2-3; possibly TRBD1 or TRBD2 for D (5 bases each). V lost 4 bases and J 1 base, leaving 12 bases between the germline ends. Germline loops: CDR1 ENHRY, CDR2 SYGVKD. The CDR3 runs to 15 residues. CDR3 coding DNA: TGTGCCATCAGTGTTGGGGGATTACGCACAGATACGCAGTATTTT. Its protein product is CAISVGGLRTDTQYF.

The rearrangement uses TRBV6-1 and TRBJ2-7; D gene unclear. The CDR3 runs 14 residues. Trimming left V 5 bases short and J 5 bases short, with 16 bases between. CDR1 MNHNS and CDR2 SASEGT come from the germline V gene. CDR3 in amino acids: CASSPGPASHEQYF. In DNA, the CDR3 is TGTGCCAGCAGTCCTGGGCCAGCTTCCCACGAGCAGTACTTC.

The rearrangement uses TRBV11-2 and TRBJ1-5; D unresolved. Germline V gene data show CDR1 as SGHAT and CDR2 as FQNNGV. The CDR3 is 14 amino acids. The V end lost 1 base, the J end lost 7 bases, and 11 bases lay between the germline ends. CDR3 loop: CASSLAAVGQPQHF. DNA of the CDR3: TGTGCCAGCAGCTTAGCGGCGGTGGGACAGCCCCAGCATTTT.

In its sample, this clone was seen a few times. V is TRBV6-1 and J is TRBJ2-7; D possibly matches TRBD1 or TRBD2 (5 bases each). From germline, CDR1 is MNHNS and CDR2 SASEGT. The CDR3 loop spans 13 amino acids. Between the trimmed V and J ends, which lost 6 bases and 6 bases, there was a span of 15 bases. CDR3 in DNA: TGTGCCAGCAGGGGAGAAACAGGTTCCGAGCAGTACTTC. Translating it yields CASRGETGSEQYF.

V usage is TRBV4-1 and J usage is TRBJ1-1; D remains unclear. The germline V gene encodes CDR1 MGHRA and CDR2 YSYEKL. V was cut by 4 bases and J by 1 base, with 10 bases left in between. The CDR3 length is 14 residues. DNA of the CDR3: TGCGCCAGCAGCCCTCCCACAGAGAACACTGAAGCTTTCTTT. It encodes CASSPPTENTEAFF.

The chain carries TRBV19 and TRBJ1-1, with D tentatively TRBD1 (5 bases). With 5 bases removed from V and 2 bases from J, the gap between germline ends came to 18 bases. The CDR3 consists of 16 residues. Germline V gene lookup returns CDR1 LNHDA and CDR2 SQIVND (reference sequence). The CDR3 is CASSGGAGTANTEAFF. The CDR3 coding sequence is TGTGCCAGTAGTGGAGGGGCCGGGACGGCAAACACTGAAGCTTTCTTT.

The chain couples TRBV30 to TRBJ1-6; TRBD1 matches at 7 bases. CDR3 length equals 14 residues. CDR1 is GTSNPN and CDR2 is SVGIG in the germline V gene (reference sequence). V lost 1 base and J lost 9; bases outside the gene matches: 6. The DNA for the CDR3 is TGTGCCTGGAGTGCCGGGACAGCAGGTTCACCCCTCCACTTT. It specifies CAWSAGTAGSPLHF.

CDR3 loop: CASSQDPVRPDTQYF. CDR3 nucleotides: TGCGCCAGCAGCCAAGATCCCGTTAGACCAGATACGCAGTATTTT. The chain recombines TRBV4-1 with TRBJ2-3, with D hard to call. Trimming removed 0 bases at V and 4 bases at J, with 11 bases between. Germline assignment: CDR1 MGHRA and CDR2 YSYEKL. The CDR3 length is 15 residues.

V gene TRBV4-3 combines with J gene TRBJ2-1, with unresolved D. V dropped 0 bases and J dropped 8 bases, with 11 bases sitting between them. The CDR3 sequence is 14 residues long. Germline V gene data show CDR1 as LGHNA and CDR2 as YSLEER. The CDR3 loop is CASSQDWLRDEQFF. The CDR3 DNA sequence: TGCGCCAGCAGCCAAGACTGGCTCCGGGATGAGCAGTTCTTC.

Worth noting for this clone: This same CDR3 is encoded by further DNA sequences in the sample. The chain recombines TRBV30 with TRBJ1-1; D is uncertain. V lost 2 bases and J lost 5, with 9 bases in between. CDR1 and CDR2 from the germline V gene are GTSNPN and SVGIG (reference sequence). The CDR3 has 12 residues. CDR3 sequence reads: CAWSRWGTEAFF. CDR3 nucleotide sequence: TGTGCCTGGAGTAGATGGGGAACTGAAGCTTTCTTT.

This sequence joins TRBV7-9 and TRBJ2-7; D gene ambiguous. CDR3 length: 13 amino acids. Germline V gives CDR1 SEHNR, CDR2 FQNEAQ (reference sequence). V was pared by 2 bases and J by 1 base, with 6 bases between. The CDR3 protein is CASSLFGSYEQYF. The DNA for the CDR3 is TGTGCCAGCAGCTTATTCGGGTCCTACGAGCAGTACTTC.